This record concerns one T cell receptor (beta chain) sequence. Its antigen is unknown. This sample is part of a study of STAT5B mutations in CD4+ large granular lymphocyte leukemia. Overall study context: Among healthy donors, a particular HLA allele went with more CDR3 'QG' motifs.

Per the germline V gene, CDR1 is LNHDA and CDR2 is SQIVND (reference sequence). V trimming: 7 bases; J trimming: 10 bases; junction bases outside the gene matches: 14. CDR3 length equals 15 residues. Sequencing used immunoSEQ multiplex PCR; TCRdb keeps in-frame clones, though not all of them. The sample yields some 35,000 clones, around 76% seen once. General study findings and limits: Patient CD4-sorted repertoires stayed more clonal than healthy ones after leukemic-clone removal. No patients shared main leukemic clonotypes, though 20% to 25% appeared at low frequency elsewhere. 8/27 top patient clones versus 2/35 control clones were TRBV06-family.

This chain connects TRBV19 to TRBJ1-2; 11 positions agree with TRBD1. Sequencing was carried out using CD4+ T cells from blood buffy coats. This TCR came from a human donor in good health. In DNA, the CDR3 is TGTGCCAGTACCCGGGACAGGGGGACGGGTCTTGTCTACACCTTC. It is translated as CASTRDRGTGLVYTF.